This T cell receptor beta chain emerged from a study of blood T cell repertoires in COVID-19. Original handling: The assay estimated nucleated cells by amplifying reference gene primers. Assay used: immunoSEQ multiplex PCR; TCRdb lists only in-frame clones, some missing. The V and J calls and clone size come from that table; D and trimming were worked out from the DNA. The sample yields about 220,000 clones, less than 85% seen once. This clone was detected only a few times. The sequenced sample consisted of peripheral blood. The source of this sequence is a woman aged 70-85 years with acute or convalescent COVID-19.

This chain's CDR3 is CASSHLGGEQFF. The CDR3 DNA follows: TGCGCCAGCAGCCATCTAGGAGGTGAGCAGTTCTTC. V usage is TRBV4-3 and J usage is TRBJ2-1, with D maybe TRBD2 (5 bases). V was cut by 3 bases and J by 9 bases, with 9 bases left in between. The germline gives CDR1 LGHNA, CDR2 YSLEER. This CDR3 region has 12 residues.